These 10 T cell receptor beta chains originate from one sample sequenced in a study of T cell responses to AZD1222 COVID-19 vaccine. Here immunoSEQ multiplex PCR was the method, and the copy in TCRdb shows in-frame clones only, minus some. This sample carries 150,000 to 200,000 clones, around 85% of them seen once, and the ten largest clones take 0.85% to 1.2%. The specimen comprised peripheral blood, sampled 28 days after the second AZD1222 dose. The receptors were gathered from an adult who received the AZD1222 COVID-19 vaccine.

The chain links TRBV4-2 to TRBJ1-5; D remains unclear. V was trimmed by 0 bases and J by 1 base, leaving 13 bases between them. The CDR3 loop spans 17 amino acids. The germline CDR1 and CDR2 sequences are LGHNA and YNFKEQ. CDR3 amino acids: CASSQDGGLMSNQPQHF. Here the CDR3 DNA reads TGTGCCAGCAGCCAAGACGGCGGACTCATGAGCAATCAGCCCCAGCATTTT.

V usage is TRBV6-5 and J usage is TRBJ2-7; 7 bases are shared with TRBD2. Unmatched junction bases numbered 2, after V lost 0 bases and J lost 3 bases. Germline V gene lookup returns CDR1 MNHEY and CDR2 SVGAGI. The CDR3 contains 14 residues. CDR3 nucleotides: TGTGCCAGCAGTTACTCGGGGGGGGGCTACGAGCAGTACTTC. Amino acids: CASSYSGGGYEQYF.

This clone was recorded only once. This chain joins TRBV6-5 and TRBJ1-5; D not certain. Looked up from germline, CDR1 is MNHEY and CDR2 is SVGAGI. V lost 2 bases and J lost 0, with 8 bases in between. The CDR3 extends over 15 amino acids. The CDR3 here is CASSYRADSNQPQHF. The CDR3 DNA reads TGTGCCAGCAGTTACCGGGCCGATAGCAATCAGCCCCAGCATTTT.

This chain joins TRBV7-2 and TRBJ1-2; unclear D gene. The V end was cut by 4 bases, the J end by 4 bases, with 16 bases between. The V gene's germline CDR1 is SGHTA and CDR2 FQGNSA. The CDR3 spans 15 residues. DNA for the CDR3: TGTGCCAGCAGCTCACCGCCCCAGGAGGCCTATGGCTACACCTTC. Translated, it gives CASSSPPQEAYGYTF.

V gene TRBV18 combines with J gene TRBJ1-2; maybe TRBD1 (5 bases). The CDR3 has 16 amino acids. With 2 bases removed from V and 0 bases from J, the gap between germline ends came to 13 bases. Germline V gene sequence: CDR1 KGHSH, CDR2 LQKENI. CDR3 sequence reads: CASSPSKGTTNYGYTF. The CDR3 bases are TGTGCCAGCTCACCATCTAAGGGGACTACTAACTATGGCTACACCTTC.

This chain joins TRBV3-1 (or the pseudogene TRBV3-2) and TRBJ1-5; 8 nucleotides match TRBD1. J gave up 6 bases and V 0 bases, and 7 bases lay outside the gene matches. The germline CDR1 and CDR2 sequences are LGHDT and YNNKEL (reference sequence). The CDR3 has 16 amino acids. The CDR3 nucleotides are TGTGCCAGCAGCCAAGAGTATGGACAGGGCAGTCAGCCCCAGCATTTT. It yields the protein CASSQEYGQGSQPQHF.

The table lists this clone with a count of one. The V gene is TRBV5-6, the J gene TRBJ1-5, with 7 bases fitting TRBD1. The CDR3 spans 16 residues. The ends lost 3 bases at V and 9 bases at J; junction bases unmatched: 15. Germline assignment: CDR1 SGHDT and CDR2 YYEEEE. CDR3 loop: CASSSTGTEPTGPQHF. CDR3 sequence (DNA): TGTGCCAGCAGCTCAACCGGGACAGAGCCTACGGGGCCCCAGCATTTT.

In its sample, this clone was seen once. The genes are TRBV6-5 and TRBJ1-5; D is possibly TRBD1 (5 bases). The CDR3 length is 13 residues. CDR1 and CDR2 (germline): MNHEY, SVGAGI. V gave up 6 bases and J gave up 6 bases, with 12 bases separating them. Here the CDR3 DNA reads TGTGCCAGCAGCGACCTCGGGGGTCAGCCCCAGCATTTT. This translates into CASSDLGGQPQHF.

This chain uses TRBV2 with TRBJ1-6; 7 bases are shared with TRBD1. V shed 6 bases, J shed 0 bases, and the junction held 5 bases outside the gene matches. The CDR3 sequence is 16 residues long. Germline V lookup: CDR1 SNHLY, CDR2 FYNNEI. The CDR3 protein is CASSATGSSYNSPLHF. The CDR3 nucleotides are TGTGCCAGCAGCGCGACAGGGAGCTCCTATAATTCACCCCTCCACTTT. Using reference TRBV2 and TRBJ1-6 for the parts outside the CDR3, the full variable domain is EPEVTQTPSHQVTQMGQEVILRCVPISNHLYFYWYRQILGQKVEFLVSFYNNEISEKSEIFDDQFSVERPDGSNFTLKIRSTKLEDSAMYFCASSATGSSYNSPLHFGNGTRLTVT.

This chain joins TRBV7-9 and TRBJ2-7, with 7 bases identical to TRBD1. The V and J ends lost 1 base and 0 bases, in that order; junction bases with no gene match: 9. The CDR3 is 17 amino acids. CDR1 is SEHNR and CDR2 is FQNEAQ in the germline V gene (reference sequence). CDR3 nucleotide sequence: TGTGCCAGCAGCTTAGGACAGGGCTCCCTGAGCTCCTACGAGCAGTACTTC. The encoded protein is CASSLGQGSLSSYEQYF.